This TCR beta chain was sequenced during a study of blood T cell repertoires in COVID-19. The overall study: Sites across the United States, Italy and Spain contributed samples from acute and convalescent COVID-19. PBMCs, B-cell-depleted T cells, or T cells provided the cDNA or gDNA that made up the material.

V lost 5 bases, J lost 9 bases, and 13 bases stayed unmatched. The CDR3 runs 13 residues. Looked up from germline, CDR1 is GTSNPN and CDR2 is SVGIG (reference sequence). In the authors' methods: The authors estimated nucleated cell counts from reference gene primer amplification. Generated by immunoSEQ multiplex PCR, the TCRdb table keeps only in-frame clones and is missing some. V and J calls and clone size are as listed in that table; D and trimming were resolved from the DNA. The sample lists around 76,000 clones; 81% were seen once. The specimen sequenced was peripheral blood. The receptor was isolated from a woman aged 70-85 years with acute or convalescent COVID-19. The chain carries TRBV30 and TRBJ2-7; 7 bases line up with TRBD1. The CDR3, as DNA: TGTGCCTGGGGTGGGACAGTTCTAGGTCTGCAGTACTTC. Its translation: CAWGGTVLGLQYF. Using reference TRBV30 and TRBJ2-7 for the parts outside the CDR3, the full variable domain is SQTIHQWPATLVQPVGSPLSLECTVEGTSNPNLYWYRQAAGRGLQLLFYSVGIGQISSEVPQNLSASRPQDRQFILSSKKLLLSDSGFYLCAWGGTVLGLQYFGPGTRLTVT.